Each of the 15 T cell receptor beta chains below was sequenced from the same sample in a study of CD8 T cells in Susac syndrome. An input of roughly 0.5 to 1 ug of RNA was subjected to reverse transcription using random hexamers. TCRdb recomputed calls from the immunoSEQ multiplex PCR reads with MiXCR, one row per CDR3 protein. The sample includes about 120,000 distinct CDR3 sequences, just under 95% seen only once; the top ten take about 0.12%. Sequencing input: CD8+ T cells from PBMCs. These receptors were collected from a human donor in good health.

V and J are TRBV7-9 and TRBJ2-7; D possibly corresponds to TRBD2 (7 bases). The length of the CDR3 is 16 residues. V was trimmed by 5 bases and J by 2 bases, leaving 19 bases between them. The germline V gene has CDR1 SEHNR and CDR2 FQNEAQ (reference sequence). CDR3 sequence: CASSPHGAGAAYEQYF. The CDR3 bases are TGTGCCAGCAGCCCGCATGGGGCGGGGGCCGCCTACGAGCAGTACTTC.

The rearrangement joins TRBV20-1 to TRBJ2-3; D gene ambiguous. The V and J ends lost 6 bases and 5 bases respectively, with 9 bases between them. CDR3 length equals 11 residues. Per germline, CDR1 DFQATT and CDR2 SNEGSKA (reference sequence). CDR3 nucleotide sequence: TGCAGTGCCTGGCAAGGAGATACGCAGTATTTT. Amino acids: CSAWQGDTQYF.

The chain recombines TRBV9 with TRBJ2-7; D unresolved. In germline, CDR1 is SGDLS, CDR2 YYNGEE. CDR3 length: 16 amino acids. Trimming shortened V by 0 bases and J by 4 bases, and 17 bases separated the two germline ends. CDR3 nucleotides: TGTGCCAGCAGCGTAGAGCCGGAGCCAAATCGGTACGAGCAGTACTTC. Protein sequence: CASSVEPEPNRYEQYF.

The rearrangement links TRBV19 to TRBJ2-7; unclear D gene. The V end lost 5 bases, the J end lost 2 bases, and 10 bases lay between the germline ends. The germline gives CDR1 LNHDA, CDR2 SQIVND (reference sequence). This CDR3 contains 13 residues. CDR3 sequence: CASSFAEAYEQYF. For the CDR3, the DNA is TGTGCCAGTAGTTTCGCAGAAGCCTACGAGCAGTACTTC.

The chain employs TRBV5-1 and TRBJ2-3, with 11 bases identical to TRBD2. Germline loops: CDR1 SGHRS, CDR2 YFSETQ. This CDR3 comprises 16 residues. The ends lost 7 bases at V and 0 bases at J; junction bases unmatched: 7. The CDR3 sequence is CASGTGTSGSTDTQYF. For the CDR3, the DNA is TGCGCCAGCGGCACCGGGACTAGCGGTAGCACAGATACGCAGTATTTT.

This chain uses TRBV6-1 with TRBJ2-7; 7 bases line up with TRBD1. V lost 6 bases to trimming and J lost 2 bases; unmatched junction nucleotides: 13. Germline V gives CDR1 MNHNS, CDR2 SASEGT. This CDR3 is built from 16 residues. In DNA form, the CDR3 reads TGTGCCAGCAGAAACGGTCCAGACAGGGCCCCCTACGAGCAGTACTTC. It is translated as CASRNGPDRAPYEQYF.

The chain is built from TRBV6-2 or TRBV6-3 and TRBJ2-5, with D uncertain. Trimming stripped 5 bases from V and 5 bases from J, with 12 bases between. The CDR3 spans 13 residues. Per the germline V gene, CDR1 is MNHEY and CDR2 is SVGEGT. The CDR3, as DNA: TGTGCCAGCAGTAGAGCTTTGGAGGAGACCCAGTACTTC. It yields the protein CASSRALEETQYF.

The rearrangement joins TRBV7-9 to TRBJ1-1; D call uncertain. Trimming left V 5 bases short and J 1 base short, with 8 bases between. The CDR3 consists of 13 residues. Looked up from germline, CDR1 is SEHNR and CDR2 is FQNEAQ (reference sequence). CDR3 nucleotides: TGTGCCAGCAGCCCTGATACGAACACTGAAGCTTTCTTT. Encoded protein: CASSPDTNTEAFF.

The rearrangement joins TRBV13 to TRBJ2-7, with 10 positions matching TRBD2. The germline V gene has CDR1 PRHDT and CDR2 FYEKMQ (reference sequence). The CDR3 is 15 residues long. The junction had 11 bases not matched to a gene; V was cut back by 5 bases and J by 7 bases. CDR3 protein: CASSQSSGSVREQYF. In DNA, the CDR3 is TGTGCCAGCAGCCAGTCTAGCGGGAGCGTCAGGGAGCAGTACTTC.

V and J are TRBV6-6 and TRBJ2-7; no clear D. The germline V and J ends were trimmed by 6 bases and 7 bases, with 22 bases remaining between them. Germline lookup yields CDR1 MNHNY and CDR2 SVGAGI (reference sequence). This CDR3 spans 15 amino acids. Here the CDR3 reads CASSIAGGRVGEQYF. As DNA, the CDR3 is TGTGCCAGCAGCATTGCAGGCGGACGGGTGGGGGAGCAGTACTTC.

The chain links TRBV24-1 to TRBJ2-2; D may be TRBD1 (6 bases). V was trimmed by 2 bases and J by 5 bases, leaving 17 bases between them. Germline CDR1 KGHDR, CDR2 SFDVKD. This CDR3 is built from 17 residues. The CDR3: CATSDSSGGGITGELFF. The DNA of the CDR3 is TGTGCCACCAGTGATTCCTCTGGGGGCGGCATAACCGGGGAGCTGTTTTTT.

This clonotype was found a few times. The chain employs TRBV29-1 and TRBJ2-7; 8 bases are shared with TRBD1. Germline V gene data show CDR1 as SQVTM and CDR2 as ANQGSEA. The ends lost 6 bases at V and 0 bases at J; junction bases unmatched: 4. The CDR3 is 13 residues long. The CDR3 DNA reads TGCAGCGTCGGACAGGGCAACTCCTACGAGCAGTACTTC. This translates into CSVGQGNSYEQYF.

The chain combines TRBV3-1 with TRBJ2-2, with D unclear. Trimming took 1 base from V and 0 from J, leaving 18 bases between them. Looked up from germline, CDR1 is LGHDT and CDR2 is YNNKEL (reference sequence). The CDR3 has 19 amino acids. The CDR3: CASSQVYLRESSNTGELFF. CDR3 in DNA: TGTGCCAGCAGCCAAGTCTATTTAAGGGAATCCTCGAACACCGGGGAGCTGTTTTTT.

DNA of the CDR3: TGTGCCAGCAGCCGACCCACAGGGTGGGGGGACACCGGGGAGCTGTTTTTT. Its translation is CASSRPTGWGDTGELFF. The V call is TRBV7-6, the J call TRBJ2-2, with D perhaps given as TRBD1 or TRBD2 (6 bases each). The V end lost 5 bases, the J end lost 3 bases, and 19 bases lay between the germline ends. This CDR3 region has 17 residues. CDR1 and CDR2 (germline): SGHVS, FNYEAQ. The whole variable domain, remainder taken from reference TRBV7-6 and TRBJ2-2, is GAGVSQSPRYKVTKRGQDVALRCDPISGHVSLYWYRQALGQGPEFLTYFNYEAQQDKSGLPNDRFSAERPEGSISTLTIQRTEQRDSAMYRCASSRPTGWGDTGELFFGEGSRLTVL.

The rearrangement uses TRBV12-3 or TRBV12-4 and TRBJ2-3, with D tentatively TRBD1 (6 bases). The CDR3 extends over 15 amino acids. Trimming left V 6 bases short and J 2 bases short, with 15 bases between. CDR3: CASSQDSGFTDTQYF. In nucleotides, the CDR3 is TGTGCCAGCAGCCAGGACAGCGGTTTCACAGATACGCAGTATTTT.